Sequencing of this TCR beta chain was carried out in a study of blood T cell repertoires in COVID-19. Study background: Researchers got acute and convalescent COVID-19 samples from the United States, Italy and Spain.

The ends lost 5 bases at V and 2 bases at J; junction bases unmatched: 15. This CDR3 region has 19 residues. Germline V gives CDR1 SGHTA, CDR2 FQGNSA. As handled by the study authors: Researchers report that nucleated cell counts were estimated from reference gene primer amplification. TCRdb's table, derived via immunoSEQ multiplex PCR, lists solely in-frame clones and lacks some. V, J and clone size are those of that table, while D and trimming were read from the DNA. The table lists about 240,000 clones, 88% of them singletons, with more than 0.95% in the top ten. The clonotype comes from a woman in her thirties or forties who had recovered from COVID-19. This sequence joins TRBV7-2 and TRBJ2-2, with 9 nucleotides matching TRBD1. The sample consisted of peripheral blood. The CDR3 DNA follows: TGTGCCAGCAGCGCCTTCTGGCAGGTGGGACAGGGCAACACCGGGGAGCTGTTTTTT. Residues: CASSAFWQVGQGNTGELFF.